Each of the 16 T cell receptor beta chains below was sequenced from the same sample in a study of early T cells in non-severe SARS-CoV-2 infection. Via MiXCR, TCRdb re-called the 5' RACE reads, giving one row per CDR3 protein. This table has approximately 120,000 distinct CDR3 sequences, just under 15% appearing once. The sequenced sample was whole blood. These receptors all come from an adult who was a healthcare worker with PCR-confirmed SARS-CoV-2 infection or an uninfected control (not recorded which).

The chain employs TRBV6-1 and TRBJ1-1; no definite D call. This CDR3 has 14 amino acids. Trimming left V 7 bases short and J 6 bases short, with 18 bases between. CDR1 is MNHNS, CDR2 SASEGT, per germline. DNA of the CDR3: TGTGCCAGCACCATCCCCGGTAGGGTGGCTGAAGCTTTCTTT. This gives the protein CASTIPGRVAEAFF.

This clonotype was found a few times. The CDR3 sequence: CSVSSTETYEQYF. The CDR3 DNA sequence: TGCAGCGTCTCATCGACAGAAACCTACGAGCAGTACTTC. The V gene is TRBV29-1, the J gene TRBJ2-7, with a tentative D call TRBD1 (5 bases). Trimming cost V 6 bases and J 2 bases, with 14 bases left between them. The length of the CDR3 is 13 residues. From germline, CDR1 is SQVTM and CDR2 ANQGSEA.

There are a few counts of this clonotype. The J gene is TRBJ1-1, the V gene TRBV11-2; TRBD1 agrees at 7 bases. CDR3 size: 15 residues. With V trimmed by 4 bases and J by 0 bases, 5 bases remained unmatched. Germline loops: CDR1 SGHAT, CDR2 FQNNGV. The CDR3 bases are TGTGCCAGCAGCTACCGACAGGGACTGAACACTGAAGCTTTCTTT. This encodes CASSYRQGLNTEAFF.

A few counts support this clonotype. CDR3 region: CASSVVEGIEQFF. The CDR3 DNA is TGTGCCAGCAGCGTAGTAGAGGGAATTGAGCAGTTCTTC. J is TRBJ2-1 and V is TRBV9; D possibly corresponds to TRBD2 (5 bases). The CDR3 has 13 amino acids. The V and J ends lost 0 bases and 9 bases respectively, with 10 bases between them. CDR1 is SGDLS, CDR2 YYNGEE, per germline. Full variable domain (missing parts from reference TRBV9 and TRBJ2-1): DSGVTQTPKHLITATGQRVTLRCSPRSGDLSVYWYQQSLDQGLQFLIQYYNGEERAKGNILERFSAQQFPDLHSELNLSSLELGDSALYFCASSVVEGIEQFFGPGTRLTVL.

The rearrangement uses TRBV19 and TRBJ2-5, with 8 nucleotides matching TRBD2. Per the germline V gene, CDR1 is LNHDA and CDR2 is SQIVND (reference sequence). J lost 2 bases, V lost 4 bases, and 6 bases had no gene match. This CDR3 is built from 15 residues. CDR3 nucleotides: TGTGCCAGTAGTAGAGAAGCGGGGGTACAAGAGACCCAGTACTTC. Translation gives CASSREAGVQETQYF.

This clonotype was seen a handful of times. The DNA for the CDR3 is TGCAGCGTTTTTGAAGACTCAGATACGCAGTATTTT. It translates to CSVFEDSDTQYF. This chain links TRBV29-1 with TRBJ2-3, with unresolved D. Germline lookup yields CDR1 SQVTM and CDR2 ANQGSEA. The V and J ends lost 5 bases and 4 bases respectively, with 10 bases between them. The CDR3 has 12 amino acids.

CDR3 nucleotides: TGTGCCAGCATGGACAGCTACTCTGGAAACACCATATATTTT. Translated, it gives CASMDSYSGNTIYF. The gene calls are TRBV2 and TRBJ1-3; D possibly corresponds to TRBD1 (6 bases). The V and J ends lost 7 bases and 0 bases respectively, with 10 bases between them. The CDR3 is made up of 14 amino acids. Germline V CDR1 and CDR2: SNHLY, FYNNEI.

The rearrangement joins TRBV5-6 to TRBJ2-3; the D is unclear. Germline CDR1 SGHDT, CDR2 YYEEEE. The CDR3 is made up of 15 amino acids. V lost 0 bases and J lost 8, with 16 bases in between. The CDR3 DNA is TGTGCCAGCAGCTTGGCCGTGGGGTCGCGGCCTACGCAGTATTTT. Its protein is CASSLAVGSRPTQYF.

The CDR3 nucleotides read TGCAGCGTGGCGACAGGGCTAAGAGCTTTCTTT. Amino acids: CSVATGLRAFF. The V and J genes are TRBV29-1 and TRBJ1-1, with TRBD1 identical over 7 bases. This CDR3 comprises 11 residues. The junction had 8 bases not matched to a gene; V was cut back by 6 bases and J by 10 bases. The germline V gene encodes CDR1 SQVTM and CDR2 ANQGSEA.

This clonotype was detected only a few times. V is TRBV14 and J is TRBJ2-2; D not certain. The germline V gene encodes CDR1 SGHDN and CDR2 FVKESK. The CDR3 extends over 15 amino acids. The germline V and J ends were trimmed by 0 bases and 1 base, with 6 bases remaining between them. The chain's CDR3 is CASSQELGNTGELFF. The DNA for the CDR3 is TGTGCCAGCAGCCAAGAGTTAGGGAACACCGGGGAGCTGTTTTTT.

This clonotype was observed a handful of times. The rearrangement links TRBV10-3 to TRBJ1-4; the D gene is possibly TRBD1 (5 bases). In germline, CDR1 is ENHRY, CDR2 SYGVKD. V was pared by 6 bases and J by 8 bases, with 13 bases between. The CDR3 contains 13 residues. The CDR3 spells CAISEGTEEKLFF. The CDR3 bases are TGTGCCATCAGCGAGGGGACCGAAGAAAAACTGTTTTTT.

This clonotype came up a few times. The rearrangement links TRBV6-4 to TRBJ2-1; 10 bases are a match to TRBD1. CDR1 MRHNA and CDR2 SNTAGT come from the germline V gene. The CDR3 sequence is 16 residues long. The ends lost 4 bases at V and 4 bases at J; junction bases unmatched: 7. The CDR3 loop reads CASSARQGATYNEQFF. CDR3 nucleotides: TGTGCCAGCAGTGCCAGACAGGGGGCGACGTACAATGAGCAGTTCTTC.

This clonotype was observed a handful of times. V is TRBV18 and J is TRBJ1-2; D unresolved. Germline CDR1 reads KGHSH; CDR2 reads LQKENI. V lost 0 bases to trimming and J lost 8 bases, with 16 bases between them. This CDR3 region has 15 residues. The CDR3 reads CASSPPSGWSHGYTF. CDR3 DNA: TGTGCCAGCTCACCACCCTCGGGGTGGTCCCACGGCTACACCTTC. The full variable domain, its missing parts supplied by reference TRBV18 and TRBJ1-2, is NAGVMQNPRHLVRRRGQEARLRCSPMKGHSHVYWYRQLPEEGLKFMVYLQKENIIDESGMPKERFSAEFPKEGPSILRIQQVVRGDSAAYFCASSPPSGWSHGYTFGSGTRLTVV.

This clonotype was counted only a few times. The chain carries TRBV7-2 and TRBJ2-7; 9 bases line up with TRBD1. The germline V gene has CDR1 SGHTA and CDR2 FQGNSA. There are 15 residues in the CDR3. Trimming at V came to 1 base and at J to 6 bases, leaving 7 bases not matched to a gene. CDR3 loop: CASSLDSGTGSEQYF. The CDR3, as DNA: TGTGCCAGCAGCTTAGACTCCGGGACAGGGTCCGAGCAGTACTTC.

This clonotype was seen more than once but under ten times. The CDR3 reads CASSQGEREKLFF. CDR3 nucleotides: TGTGCCAGCAGCCAGGGGGAACGTGAAAAACTGTTTTTT. The chain links TRBV14 to TRBJ1-4; tentative D call: TRBD1 (5 bases). The CDR3 contains 13 residues. V lost 3 bases to trimming and J lost 7 bases, with 9 bases between them. Germline V gene lookup returns CDR1 SGHDN and CDR2 FVKESK. Filled out from reference TRBV14 and TRBJ1-4, the complete variable domain reads EAGVTQFPSHSVIEKGQTVTLRCDPISGHDNLYWYRRVMGKEIKFLLHFVKESKQDESGMPNNRFLAERTGGTYSTLKVQPAELEDSGVYFCASSQGEREKLFFGSGTQLSVL.

This clonotype was observed a single time. V and J are TRBV11-2 and TRBJ1-6; 7 nucleotides line up with TRBD1. CDR1 is SGHAT and CDR2 is FQNNGV in the germline V gene. The CDR3 is 15 residues long. The junction had 3 bases not matched to a gene; V was cut back by 2 bases and J by 5 bases. In DNA form, the CDR3 reads TGTGCCAGCAGCTTATTGGGACAGAATAATTCACCCCTCCACTTT. Translated: CASSLLGQNNSPLHF.